The rows below give T cell receptor beta chains drawn from one sample of a study of siplizumab effects on memory and regulatory T cells. Their cognate antigens are unknown. Only in-frame clones appear in the TCRdb table, and some are missing; sequencing was by immunoSEQ multiplex PCR. The table records 12,000 or so clones, approximately 37% of them present only once. The sequenced sample was CFSE-low (dividing) CD8+ T cells sorted from an allogeneic mixed lymphocyte reaction. These TCRs come from a human donor in good health; the cells came from an allogeneic mixed lymphocyte reaction. CDR3s include the opening cysteine and the closing phenylalanine or tryptophan. D genes are given only for firm matches. Some rows have no size entry. The others give once, few or many, or a class for an expanded clone.

abundance | j_gene | v_gene | len | d_gene | CDR3aa | CDR3nt
few | TRBJ2-3 | TRBV19 | 16 | - | CASSMGPGLHSDTQYF | TGTGCCAGTAGTATGGGTCCGGGACTCCACTCAGATACGCAGTATTTT
few | TRBJ1-1 | TRBV7-9 | 13 | - | CASSPMNSPEAFF | TGTGCCAGCAGCCCCATGAATTCCCCTGAAGCTTTCTTT
- | TRBJ2-3 | TRBV4-1 | 15 | TRBD2 | CASSQTSGWADTQYF | TGCGCCAGCAGCCAGACTAGCGGGTGGGCAGATACGCAGTATTTT
- | TRBJ2-7 | TRBV19 | 14 | TRBD1 | CASKIGQGFYEQYF | TGTGCCAGTAAGATCGGACAGGGGTTCTACGAGCAGTACTTC
few | TRBJ1-1 | TRBV19 | 11 | - | CASSGSLEAFF | TGTGCCAGTAGCGGATCGCTTGAAGCTTTCTTT
medium-sized | TRBJ2-7 | TRBV11-2 | 14 | - | CATKEWAADYEQYF | TGTGCCACGAAAGAATGGGCGGCCGACTACGAGCAGTACTTC
medium-sized | TRBJ1-3 | TRBV4-3 | 16 | - | CASSQGMGRSGNTIYF | TGCGCCAGCAGCCAAGGAATGGGCAGGTCTGGAAACACCATATATTTT
few | TRBJ2-2 | TRBV25-1 | 12 | - | CATLFRFGELFF | TGTGCCACCCTATTCCGGTTCGGGGAGCTGTTTTTT
few | TRBJ2-7 | TRBV7-9 | 12 | - | CASSLLNTEQYF | TGTGCCAGCAGCCTACTAAACACCGAGCAGTACTTC
medium-sized | TRBJ2-1 | TRBV2 | 15 | - | CASSPTGGDYNEQFF | TGTGCCAGCAGTCCTACAGGGGGGGACTACAATGAGCAGTTCTTC
- | TRBJ2-1 | TRBV27 | 16 | TRBD1 | CASSLLRAGGINEQFF | TGTGCCAGCAGTTTATTGAGGGCAGGGGGAATCAATGAGCAGTTCTTC
- | TRBJ2-3 | TRBV5-1 | 16 | TRBD1 | CASSPQQGARTDTQYF | TGCGCCAGCAGCCCGCAACAGGGGGCCAGAACAGATACGCAGTATTTT
- | TRBJ2-1 | TRBV6-1 | 11 | - | CASSTGDEQFF | TGTGCCAGCAGTACGGGGGATGAGCAGTTCTTC
medium-sized | TRBJ2-7 | TRBV6-5 | 12 | - | CASKAGPYEQYF | TGTGCCAGCAAAGCAGGGCCCTACGAGCAGTACTTC
- | TRBJ2-7 | TRBV6-5 | 13 | - | CASSDYGAYEQYF | TGTGCCAGCAGTGACTACGGGGCCTACGAGCAGTACTTC
- | TRBJ2-1 | TRBV9 | 16 | TRBD2 | CASSGVAGGTYNEQFF | TGTGCCAGCAGCGGAGTAGCGGGGGGGACGTACAATGAGCAGTTCTTC
few | TRBJ2-1 | TRBV5-6 | 19 | - | CASSLPAAGLLNSYNEQFF | TGTGCCAGCAGCTTGCCTGCGGCAGGGCTTTTGAACTCCTACAATGAGCAGTTCTTC
medium-sized | TRBJ2-1 | TRBV9 | 14 | TRBD1 | CASSGGDSYNEQFF | TGTGCCAGCAGCGGAGGGGACAGCTACAATGAGCAGTTCTTC
- | TRBJ2-2 | TRBV6-4 | 14 | TRBD2 | CASSASGSTGELFF | TGTGCCAGCAGTGCTAGCGGGAGCACCGGGGAGCTGTTTTTT
medium-sized | TRBJ2-1 | TRBV27 | 12 | - | CASSLSHNEQFF | TGTGCCAGCAGTTTATCGCACAATGAGCAGTTCTTC
- | TRBJ2-1 | TRBV9 | 15 | - | CASSVVGGSYNEQFF | TGTGCCAGCAGCGTAGTGGGGGGCTCCTACAATGAGCAGTTCTTC
- | TRBJ2-7 | TRBV6-1 | 11 | - | CASNEGREQYF | TGTGCCAGCAACGAGGGTCGCGAGCAGTACTTC
- | TRBJ2-2 | TRBV27 | 17 | - | CASRNPARTAKDGKLFF | TGTGCCAGCAGGAACCCCGCCCGGACAGCTAAGGACGGGAAGCTGTTTTTT
few | TRBJ2-5 | TRBV2 | 18 | TRBD2 | CASSDAGPSGGDQETQYF | TGTGCCAGCAGCGATGCCGGACCTAGCGGGGGGGACCAAGAGACCCAGTACTTC
medium-sized | TRBJ2-7 | TRBV4-1 | 17 | - | CASSWKGGQGASYEQYF | TGCGCCAGCAGCTGGAAGGGAGGGCAGGGGGCTTCCTACGAGCAGTACTTC
- | TRBJ1-6 | TRBV5-4 | 12 | - | CASSLTNSPLHF | TGTGCCAGCAGTCTCACCAATTCACCCCTCCACTTT
medium-sized | TRBJ1-1 | TRBV5-6 | 13 | - | CASRYWGGTEAFF | TGTGCCAGCAGGTATTGGGGGGGCACTGAAGCTTTCTTT
- | TRBJ1-6 | TRBV10-3 | 16 | - | CAISELRTRDNSPLHF | TGTGCCATCAGTGAGCTACGGACACGCGATAATTCACCCCTCCACTTT
few | TRBJ2-1 | TRBV4-1 | 17 | TRBD2 | CASSQRQAGGSYNEQFF | TGCGCCAGCAGCCAGAGGCAAGCGGGGGGGTCCTACAATGAGCAGTTCTTC
- | TRBJ2-7 | TRBV7-3 | 12 | - | CASSQDYYEQYF | TGTGCCAGCAGCCAGGACTACTACGAGCAGTACTTC
- | TRBJ2-7 | TRBV5-4 | 14 | - | CASSLWRGFYEQYF | TGTGCCAGCAGCTTGTGGCGGGGATTCTACGAGCAGTACTTC
- | TRBJ2-7 | TRBV7-9 | 15 | - | CASSVLALNSYEQYF | TGTGCCAGCAGCGTGCTAGCGCTTAATTCCTACGAGCAGTACTTC
few | TRBJ1-2 | TRBV4-1 | 13 | - | CASSQGGNYGYTF | TGCGCCAGCAGCCAAGGGGGTAACTATGGCTACACCTTC
few | TRBJ2-3 | TRBV27 | 16 | TRBD2 | CASTPRYGAGADTQYF | TGTGCCAGCACCCCCCGGTACGGGGCGGGGGCAGATACGCAGTATTTT
- | TRBJ2-7 | TRBV19 | 12 | - | CATSRDNYEQYF | TGTGCCACGTCCCGGGACAACTACGAGCAGTACTTC
- | TRBJ2-2 | TRBV27 | 16 | TRBD2 | CASRPGLAGVSGELFF | TGTGCCAGCAGGCCTGGACTAGCGGGGGTTTCCGGGGAGCTGTTTTTT
few | TRBJ1-2 | TRBV5-1 | 15 | - | CASSLVAGGGYGYTF | TGCGCCAGCAGCTTGGTAGCCGGCGGCGGCTATGGCTACACCTTC
few | TRBJ2-1 | TRBV6-5 | 11 | - | CASSYPGEQFF | TGTGCCAGCAGTTACCCGGGAGAGCAGTTCTTC
- | TRBJ2-1 | TRBV7-7 | 15 | TRBD1 | CASSPDRASYNEQFF | TGTGCTAGCAGCCCTGACAGGGCTTCCTACAATGAGCAGTTCTTC
medium-sized | TRBJ1-2 | TRBV9 | 17 | - | CASSVARVGQRGSSYTF | TGTGCCAGCAGCGTAGCGAGGGTGGGGCAGCGAGGAAGTAGCTACACCTTC
few | TRBJ1-2 | TRBV7-9 | 13 | - | CASSRVENYGYTF | TGTGCCAGCAGCCGGGTAGAGAACTATGGCTACACCTTC
- | TRBJ2-1 | TRBV5-1 | 13 | - | CASSLGVGNEQFF | TGCGCCAGCAGCTTGGGGGTTGGTAATGAGCAGTTCTTC
- | TRBJ1-5 | TRBV2 | 14 | - | CASSLGRATQPQHF | TGTGCCAGCAGCTTAGGCAGGGCGACTCAGCCCCAGCATTTT
- | TRBJ1-5 | TRBV4-1 | 15 | TRBD1 | CASSPRDSSNQPQHF | TGCGCCAGCAGCCCCCGGGACAGCAGCAATCAGCCCCAGCATTTT
medium-sized | TRBJ2-7 | TRBV5-1 | 12 | TRBD1 | CASSLQGYEQYF | TGCGCCAGCAGCTTACAGGGGTACGAGCAGTACTTC
- | TRBJ1-2 | TRBV5-1 | 14 | TRBD1 | CASSPQGQDYGYTF | TGCGCCAGCAGCCCCCAGGGACAGGACTATGGCTACACCTTC
medium-sized | TRBJ2-1 | TRBV5-8 | 16 | TRBD2 | CASSLMGLADYNEQFF | TGTGCCAGCAGCTTGATGGGACTAGCGGACTACAATGAGCAGTTCTTC
few | TRBJ2-2 | TRBV4-1 | 16 | TRBD2 | CASSLLGTSPTGELFF | TGCGCCAGCAGCCTTCTGGGGACTAGTCCCACCGGGGAGCTGTTTTTT
- | TRBJ1-6 | TRBV7-9 | 14 | - | CASKDWADYSPLHF | TGTGCCAGCAAGGACTGGGCGGACTATTCACCCCTCCACTTT
- | TRBJ2-2 | TRBV4-1 | 18 | - | CASSRQAAGSFGAGELFF | -
- | TRBJ2-1 | TRBV11-3 | 14 | - | CASGTRTNYNEQFF | TGTGCCAGCGGAACTCGGACGAACTACAATGAGCAGTTCTTC
many | TRBJ1-5 | TRBV21-1 | 14 | - | CASSKEDKDQPQHF | TGTGCCAGCAGCAAAGAGGACAAAGATCAGCCCCAGCATTTT